The source of this TCR beta chain is a study of T cell responses to AZD1222 COVID-19 vaccine. General observations from the study: Along spike, vaccine-associated CD4 TCRs were found throughout, with dominance at 160-218 and 743-854. White British donors predominated, females outnumbered males, and clonal diversity was possibly underestimated. Reportedly, nearly half of unique spike TCRs recognized epitopes outside B.1.351/B.1.1.7 mutations.

The CDR3 length is 14 residues. Germline loops: CDR1 ENHRY, CDR2 SYGVKD. The V end was cut by 3 bases, the J end by 4 bases, with 13 bases between. Comment on this clone: The antigen remains undetermined.

Clones were sequenced by immunoSEQ multiplex PCR, and TCRdb holds only the in-frame ones, with some missing. The sample records about 120,000 clones, approximately 86% being singletons. Here the sequenced sample was peripheral blood, taken 28 days after the second AZD1222 dose. This rearrangement joins TRBV10-3 to TRBJ2-7; TRBD2 might be the D (5 bases). This TCR was sampled from an adult who received the AZD1222 COVID-19 vaccine. CDR3 residues: CAISESGVVYEQYF. The CDR3 DNA follows: TGTGCCATCAGTGAATCCGGGGTCGTATACGAGCAGTACTTC.